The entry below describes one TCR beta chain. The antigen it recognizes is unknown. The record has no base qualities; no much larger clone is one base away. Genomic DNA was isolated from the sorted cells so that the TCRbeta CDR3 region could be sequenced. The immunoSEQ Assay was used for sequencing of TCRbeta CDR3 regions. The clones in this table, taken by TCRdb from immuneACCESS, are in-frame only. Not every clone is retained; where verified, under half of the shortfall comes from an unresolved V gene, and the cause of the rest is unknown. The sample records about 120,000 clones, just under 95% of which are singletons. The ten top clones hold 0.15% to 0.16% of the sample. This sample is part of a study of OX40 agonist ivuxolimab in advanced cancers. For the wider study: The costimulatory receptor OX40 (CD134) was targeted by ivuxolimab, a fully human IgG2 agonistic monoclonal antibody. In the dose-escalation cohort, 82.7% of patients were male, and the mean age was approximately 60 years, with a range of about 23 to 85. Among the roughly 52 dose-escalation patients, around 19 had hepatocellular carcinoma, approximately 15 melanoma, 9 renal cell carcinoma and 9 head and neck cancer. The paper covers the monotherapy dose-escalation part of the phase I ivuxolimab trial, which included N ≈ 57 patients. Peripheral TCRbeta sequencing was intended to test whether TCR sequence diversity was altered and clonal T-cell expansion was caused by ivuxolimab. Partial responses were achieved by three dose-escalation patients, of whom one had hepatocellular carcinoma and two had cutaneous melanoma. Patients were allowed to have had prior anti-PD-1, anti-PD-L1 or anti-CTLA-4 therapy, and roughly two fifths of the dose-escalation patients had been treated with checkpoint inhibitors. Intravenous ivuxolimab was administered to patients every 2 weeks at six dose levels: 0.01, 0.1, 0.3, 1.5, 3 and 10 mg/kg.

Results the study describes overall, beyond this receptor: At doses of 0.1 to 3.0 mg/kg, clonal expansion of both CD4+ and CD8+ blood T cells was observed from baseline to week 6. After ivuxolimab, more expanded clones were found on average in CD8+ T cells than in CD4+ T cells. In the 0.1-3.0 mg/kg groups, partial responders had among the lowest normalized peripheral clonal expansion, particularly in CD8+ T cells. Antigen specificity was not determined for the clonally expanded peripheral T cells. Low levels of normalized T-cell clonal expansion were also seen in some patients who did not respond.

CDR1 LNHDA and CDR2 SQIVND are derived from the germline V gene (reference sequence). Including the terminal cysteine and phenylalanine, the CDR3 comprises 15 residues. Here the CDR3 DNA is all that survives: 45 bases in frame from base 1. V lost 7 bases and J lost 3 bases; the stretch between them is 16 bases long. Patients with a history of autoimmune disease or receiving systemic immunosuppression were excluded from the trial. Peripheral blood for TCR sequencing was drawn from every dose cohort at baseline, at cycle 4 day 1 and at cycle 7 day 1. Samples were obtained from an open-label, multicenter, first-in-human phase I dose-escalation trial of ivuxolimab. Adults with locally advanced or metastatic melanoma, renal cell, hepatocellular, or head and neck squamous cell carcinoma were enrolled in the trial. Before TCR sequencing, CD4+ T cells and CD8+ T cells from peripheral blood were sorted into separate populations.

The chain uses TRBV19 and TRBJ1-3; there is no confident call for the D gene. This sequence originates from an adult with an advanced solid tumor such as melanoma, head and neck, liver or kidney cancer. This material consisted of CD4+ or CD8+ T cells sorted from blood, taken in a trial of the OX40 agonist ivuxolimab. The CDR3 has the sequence CASTPPGGVGNTIYF. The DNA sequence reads TGTGCCAGTACACCCCCGGGAGGAGTTGGAAACACCATATATTTT.